This is a list of T cell receptor beta chains from one sample in a study of cytomegalovirus exposure and HLA in healthy donors. Clones were sequenced by immunoSEQ multiplex PCR, and TCRdb holds only the in-frame ones, with some missing. The sample has approximately 150,000 clones, approximately 80% seen once. Sequenced material: PBMCs. The receptors derive from a male donor in good health and CMV-seronegative. CDR3s include the opening cysteine and the closing phenylalanine or tryptophan. A D gene is named only where the DNA matches it firmly. Clone size, where shown, is once, few, many, or a class for clones that have expanded.

CDR3aa: CASSYAGGPNTEAFF
CDR3nt: TGTGCCAGCAGTTACGCGGGCGGGCCGAACACTGAAGCTTTCTTT
d_gene: -
abundance: -
v_gene: TRBV6-5
j_gene: TRBJ1-1

CDR3aa: CASSDPALAGGLSDTQYF
CDR3nt: TGTGCCAGCAGTGATCCCGCTTTGGCGGGGGGCCTGTCAGATACGCAGTATTTT
d_gene: TRBD2
abundance: -
v_gene: TRBV2
j_gene: TRBJ2-3

CDR3aa: CAGHTGGPINYGYTF
CDR3nt: TGTGCCGGACATACAGGGGGCCCTATTAACTATGGCTACACCTTC
d_gene: TRBD1
abundance: -
v_gene: TRBV5-4
j_gene: TRBJ1-2

CDR3aa: CASSVEGTGELFF
CDR3nt: TGTGCCAGCTCGGTGGAGGGGACCGGGGAGCTGTTTTTT
d_gene: -
abundance: -
v_gene: TRBV6-4
j_gene: TRBJ2-2

CDR3aa: CASSHDRGVGYTF
CDR3nt: TGTGCCAGCAGTCACGACAGGGGGGTGGGCTACACCTTC
d_gene: TRBD1
abundance: -
v_gene: TRBV6-5
j_gene: TRBJ1-2

CDR3aa: CASSVEGGRTDTQYF
CDR3nt: TGTGCCAGCAGCGTAGAAGGGGGACGCACAGATACGCAGTATTTT
d_gene: -
abundance: -
v_gene: TRBV9
j_gene: TRBJ2-3

CDR3aa: CASSFDRRANTEAFF
CDR3nt: TGTGCCAGCAGTTTCGACAGGCGGGCCAACACTGAAGCTTTCTTT
d_gene: -
abundance: -
v_gene: TRBV6-5
j_gene: TRBJ1-1

CDR3aa: CASSSDRNTEAFF
CDR3nt: TGTGCCAGCAGCTCGGACAGGAACACTGAAGCTTTCTTT
d_gene: -
abundance: -
v_gene: TRBV7-9
j_gene: TRBJ1-1

CDR3aa: CASSVGLAGYEQYF
CDR3nt: TGTGCCAGCAGCGTCGGACTAGCGGGCTACGAGCAGTACTTC
d_gene: TRBD2
abundance: few
v_gene: TRBV9
j_gene: TRBJ2-7

CDR3aa: CASSSAGLRAKNIQYF
CDR3nt: TGTGCCAGTAGTTCGGCGGGGCTAAGGGCCAAAAACATTCAGTACTTC
d_gene: -
abundance: -
v_gene: TRBV19
j_gene: TRBJ2-4

CDR3aa: CASSPGTGGEANEKLFF
CDR3nt: TGCGCCAGCAGCCCCGGGACAGGGGGGGAGGCTAATGAAAAACTGTTTTTT
d_gene: TRBD1
abundance: -
v_gene: TRBV4-3
j_gene: TRBJ1-4

CDR3aa: CASSSGVRGELFF
CDR3nt: TGTGCCAGCAGTTCGGGGGTCCGGGGGGAGCTGTTTTTT
d_gene: -
abundance: -
v_gene: TRBV6-5
j_gene: TRBJ2-2

CDR3aa: CASSSGTSVIEQFF
CDR3nt: TGTGCCAGTAGTTCCGGGACTAGCGTAATTGAGCAGTTCTTC
d_gene: TRBD2
abundance: once
v_gene: TRBV19
j_gene: TRBJ2-1

CDR3aa: CASLRGVGSPLHF
CDR3nt: TGTGCCAGCCTAAGGGGCGTGGGATCACCCCTCCACTTT
d_gene: -
abundance: -
v_gene: TRBV28
j_gene: TRBJ1-6

CDR3aa: CASSIRTSGYKDTQYF
CDR3nt: TGTGCCAGTAGTATTCGGACTAGCGGGTACAAAGATACGCAGTATTTT
d_gene: TRBD2
abundance: -
v_gene: TRBV19
j_gene: TRBJ2-3

CDR3aa: CASSEAQGVSGNTIYF
CDR3nt: TGTGCCAGCAGTGAAGCTCAAGGAGTGTCCGGAAACACCATATATTTT
d_gene: -
abundance: once
v_gene: TRBV6-1
j_gene: TRBJ1-3

CDR3aa: CASSLGSGHLHYGYTF
CDR3nt: TGTGCCAGCAGCTTGGGGTCGGGACACCTCCATTATGGCTACACCTTC
d_gene: -
abundance: -
v_gene: TRBV5-6
j_gene: TRBJ1-2

CDR3aa: CASSLGPGLAGGKNEQFF
CDR3nt: TGTGCCAGCAGCTTGGGCCCAGGACTAGCGGGAGGCAAGAATGAGCAGTTCTTC
d_gene: TRBD2
abundance: few
v_gene: TRBV7-2
j_gene: TRBJ2-1

CDR3aa: CASSLSIPYEQYF
CDR3nt: TGTGCCAGCAGTTTGAGCATTCCCTACGAGCAGTACTTC
d_gene: -
abundance: -
v_gene: TRBV27
j_gene: TRBJ2-7

CDR3aa: CASSRTASTDTQYF
CDR3nt: TGCGCCAGCAGTCGGACAGCTAGCACAGATACGCAGTATTTT
d_gene: -
abundance: -
v_gene: TRBV5-1
j_gene: TRBJ2-3

CDR3aa: CASSPQPWASEAFF
CDR3nt: TGTGCCAGCAGCCCCCAGCCGTGGGCGTCTGAAGCTTTCTTT
d_gene: -
abundance: -
v_gene: TRBV9
j_gene: TRBJ1-1

CDR3aa: CASSASAWQDEQFF
CDR3nt: TGTGCCAGCAGCGCCTCGGCCTGGCAGGATGAGCAGTTCTTC
d_gene: -
abundance: once
v_gene: TRBV9
j_gene: TRBJ2-1

CDR3aa: CASSLGQGGGDEQFF
CDR3nt: TGTGCCAGCAGTTTGGGCCAGGGAGGTGGGGATGAGCAGTTCTTC
d_gene: -
abundance: -
v_gene: TRBV28
j_gene: TRBJ2-1

CDR3aa: CASSPTSYEQYF
CDR3nt: TGCGCCAGCAGCCCTACCTCCTACGAGCAGTACTTC
d_gene: -
abundance: -
v_gene: TRBV4-1
j_gene: TRBJ2-7

CDR3aa: CASSDSGGRAYEQYF
CDR3nt: TGTGCCAGCAGCGATAGCGGGGGCCGTGCCTACGAGCAGTACTTC
d_gene: TRBD2
abundance: -
v_gene: TRBV2
j_gene: TRBJ2-7

CDR3aa: CASSSLMGDPNEQFF
CDR3nt: TGTGCCAGCAGCTCCCTAATGGGAGATCCCAATGAGCAGTTCTTC
d_gene: -
abundance: -
v_gene: TRBV7-3
j_gene: TRBJ2-1

CDR3aa: CATSRRSSTDTQYF
CDR3nt: TGTGCCACCAGCAGGCGATCCAGCACAGATACGCAGTATTTT
d_gene: -
abundance: -
v_gene: TRBV15
j_gene: TRBJ2-3

CDR3aa: CASSLAVRDGSYEQYF
CDR3nt: TGCGCCAGCAGCTTGGCCGTGAGGGATGGTAGCTACGAGCAGTACTTC
d_gene: -
abundance: -
v_gene: TRBV5-1
j_gene: TRBJ2-7

CDR3aa: CASSYGRGNEQFF
CDR3nt: TGTGCCAGCAGTTACGGCAGGGGCAATGAGCAGTTCTTC
d_gene: -
abundance: -
v_gene: TRBV6-5
j_gene: TRBJ2-1

CDR3aa: CASSLITGSSYEQYF
CDR3nt: TGCGCCAGCAGCTTGATTACTGGGAGCTCCTACGAGCAGTACTTC
d_gene: -
abundance: -
v_gene: TRBV5-1
j_gene: TRBJ2-7

CDR3aa: CASSLLDEQFF
CDR3nt: TGTGCCAGCAGCCTCCTCGATGAGCAGTTCTTC
d_gene: -
abundance: -
v_gene: TRBV7-6
j_gene: TRBJ2-1

CDR3aa: CASSLEVGGAGETQYF
CDR3nt: TGTGCCAGCAGCTTAGAAGTCGGGGGGGCCGGGGAGACCCAGTACTTC
d_gene: TRBD2
abundance: -
v_gene: TRBV7-2
j_gene: TRBJ2-5

CDR3aa: CASLEAPGSYSYNEQFF
CDR3nt: TGCGCCAGCTTAGAAGCCCCGGGATCATACTCCTACAATGAGCAGTTCTTC
d_gene: -
abundance: -
v_gene: TRBV5-1
j_gene: TRBJ2-1

CDR3aa: CASSRQANTEAFF
CDR3nt: TGTGCCAGCAGCCGACAGGCGAACACTGAAGCTTTCTTT
d_gene: -
abundance: -
v_gene: TRBV7-3
j_gene: TRBJ1-1

CDR3aa: CASRLVGGRTEAFF
CDR3nt: TGTGCCAGCAGACTGGTAGGGGGTCGGACTGAAGCTTTCTTT
d_gene: -
abundance: -
v_gene: TRBV7-9
j_gene: TRBJ1-1

CDR3aa: CASSYNWENEQYF
CDR3nt: TGTGCCAGCAGTTACAATTGGGAGAACGAGCAGTACTTC
d_gene: -
abundance: once
v_gene: TRBV6-6
j_gene: TRBJ2-7

CDR3aa: CASSLRQGALNEQFF
CDR3nt: TGCGCCAGCAGCTTGAGACAGGGAGCGTTGAATGAGCAGTTCTTC
d_gene: TRBD1
abundance: few
v_gene: TRBV5-1
j_gene: TRBJ2-1

CDR3aa: CASSPANRGAYEQYF
CDR3nt: TGTGCCAGCAGTCCGGCCAACAGGGGGGCCTACGAGCAGTACTTC
d_gene: TRBD1
abundance: few
v_gene: TRBV25-1
j_gene: TRBJ2-7

CDR3aa: CASSPPGGGFQPQHF
CDR3nt: TGTGCCAGCTCACCTCCTGGAGGGGGCTTTCAGCCCCAGCATTTT
d_gene: TRBD1
abundance: once
v_gene: TRBV18
j_gene: TRBJ1-5

CDR3aa: CASSSIRGSSPLHF
CDR3nt: TGTGCCAGCTCAAGTATAAGGGGTAGCTCACCCCTCCACTTT
d_gene: -
abundance: -
v_gene: TRBV18
j_gene: TRBJ1-6

CDR3aa: CASSLEQLNYGYTF
CDR3nt: TGTGCCAGCAGCCTGGAGCAATTGAACTATGGCTACACCTTC
d_gene: -
abundance: -
v_gene: TRBV28
j_gene: TRBJ1-2

CDR3aa: CAWSVPRVEQYF
CDR3nt: TGTGCCTGGAGTGTCCCGAGGGTCGAGCAGTACTTC
d_gene: -
abundance: -
v_gene: TRBV30
j_gene: TRBJ2-7

CDR3aa: CSARTSGTYEQYF
CDR3nt: TGCAGCGCTAGGACCAGCGGGACCTACGAGCAGTACTTC
d_gene: TRBD2
abundance: -
v_gene: TRBV29-1
j_gene: TRBJ2-7

CDR3aa: CASSSGVRGGISTNSPLHF
CDR3nt: TGCGCCAGCAGCTCTGGCGTGAGGGGGGGGATATCCACCAATTCACCCCTCCACTTT
d_gene: -
abundance: -
v_gene: TRBV5-1
j_gene: TRBJ1-6

CDR3aa: CASSFQTGFSGNTIYF
CDR3nt: TGTGCCAGCAGTTTCCAGACAGGGTTCTCTGGAAACACCATATATTTT
d_gene: TRBD1
abundance: -
v_gene: TRBV28
j_gene: TRBJ1-3

CDR3aa: CASSSLGGDTEAFF
CDR3nt: TGTGCCAGCAGCTCTCTCGGGGGGGACACTGAAGCTTTCTTT
d_gene: -
abundance: -
v_gene: TRBV7-3
j_gene: TRBJ1-1

CDR3aa: CASSARASGGAYRTQYF
CDR3nt: TGTGCCAGCAGCGCCCGGGCCAGCGGGGGGGCCTATCGGACCCAGTACTTC
d_gene: TRBD2
abundance: -
v_gene: TRBV5-4
j_gene: TRBJ2-5

CDR3aa: CASSLQGTGGRGLETQYF
CDR3nt: TGTGCCAGCAGTTTACAGGGGACGGGAGGGAGGGGTTTAGAGACCCAGTACTTC
d_gene: TRBD2
abundance: -
v_gene: TRBV28
j_gene: TRBJ2-5

CDR3aa: CASSFLSGGGRSDTQYF
CDR3nt: TGTGCCAGCAGCTTCTTAAGCGGCGGGGGGCGATCAGATACGCAGTATTTT
d_gene: TRBD2
abundance: -
v_gene: TRBV7-3
j_gene: TRBJ2-3

CDR3aa: CATSKGTGDLDTQYF
CDR3nt: TGTGCCACCAGCAAAGGGACAGGCGATCTAGATACGCAGTATTTT
d_gene: TRBD1
abundance: few
v_gene: TRBV15
j_gene: TRBJ2-3

CDR3aa: CASSQSGSPNTEAFF
CDR3nt: TGCGCCAGCAGCCAGTCAGGTTCGCCGAACACTGAAGCTTTCTTT
d_gene: -
abundance: once
v_gene: TRBV4-3
j_gene: TRBJ1-1

CDR3aa: CASSRQGDSSEQYF
CDR3nt: TGTGCCAGCTCACGACAGGGCGACAGTTCCGAGCAGTACTTC
d_gene: TRBD1
abundance: few
v_gene: TRBV18
j_gene: TRBJ2-7

CDR3aa: CASSPGAGYNEQFF
CDR3nt: TGTGCCAGCTCACCAGGAGCGGGGTACAATGAGCAGTTCTTC
d_gene: TRBD2
abundance: -
v_gene: TRBV18
j_gene: TRBJ2-1

CDR3aa: CASISREAFYNEQFF
CDR3nt: TGTGCCAGCATCTCCCGGGAGGCTTTCTACAATGAGCAGTTCTTC
d_gene: TRBD2
abundance: -
v_gene: TRBV6-1
j_gene: TRBJ2-1

CDR3aa: CASREFNEKLFF
CDR3nt: TGTGCCAGCAGAGAGTTTAATGAAAAACTGTTTTTT
d_gene: -
abundance: -
v_gene: TRBV28
j_gene: TRBJ1-4